A single T cell receptor (beta chain) is shown here with its context. Its antigen is as yet unknown. Deletions cut 1 base from V and 2 bases from J, with 19 bases between. The CDR3 length is 18 residues. Looked up from germline, CDR1 is LGHDT and CDR2 is YNNKEL (reference sequence). The data belong to a study of Ad26.COV2.S vaccination and SARS-CoV-2 variants. Regarding treatment: around 19 received Ad26.COV2.S at low or high dose, single or two shots; about five received placebo; per-sample allocation not given. Following the first vaccine or placebo injection, samples were taken on day 63. The vaccine antigen was prefusion-stabilized Wuhan SARS-CoV-2 spike. Regarding the study as a whole: TCR breadth and depth analyses may have underestimated total T cell responses.

TCRdb's table, derived via immunoSEQ multiplex PCR, lists solely in-frame clones and lacks some. The repertoire holds about 400,000 clones, with 88% as singletons. The TCR originated in a person aged 18-60 years who received the Ad26.COV2.S COVID-19 vaccine or a placebo. V usage is TRBV3-1 (or the pseudogene TRBV3-2) and J usage is TRBJ2-3; TRBD2 might be the D (6 bases). Sequenced material: peripheral blood, taken in a trial of Ad26.COV2.S vaccine versus placebo. CDR3 protein: CASSQVPSGGEFTDTQYF. In DNA form, the CDR3 reads TGTGCCAGCAGCCAAGTGCCTTCTGGCGGGGAGTTCACAGATACGCAGTATTTT.